These 4 T cell receptor beta chains came from one sample sequenced in a study of T cells expressing NK-cell markers (dated by TCRdb to about 2020). Library preparation employed 5' RACE. Reads for this sample came from an Illumina HiSeq 2000. TCRdb reprocessed the reads; each CDR3 protein sequence makes one entry, and DNA is unavailable. This sample's table has entries for 440,000 or so distinct CDR3 sequences. The leading ten clones occupy more than 7% of the sample. What was sequenced was blood T cells: a sorted CD56 or NKG2C T cell subset, CD4+ or CD8+ T cells, or bulk PBMC T cells (not recorded which). The receptors stem from a woman aged 18 to 75 in good health.

This chain uses TRBV19 with TRBJ2-7; without DNA, the TCRdb call of TRBD2 cannot be checked. There are 19 residues in the CDR3. Germline values: CDR1 LNHDA, CDR2 SQIVND (reference sequence). The CDR3 loop reads CASSPLGRSLAGASYEQYF.

The chain joins TRBV29-1 to TRBJ1-2. Germline values: CDR1 SQVTM, CDR2 ANQGSEA. This CDR3 is 11 amino acids long. The CDR3 spells CSVERRGSYTF.

The CDR3 loop is CASRESYNSPLHF. The V gene is TRBV6-1, the J gene TRBJ1-6. This CDR3 is built from 13 residues. Germline V CDR1 and CDR2: MNHNS, SASEGT.

The chain recombines TRBV7-9 with TRBJ2-4. Per germline, CDR1 SEHNR and CDR2 FQNEAQ (reference sequence). The CDR3 consists of 14 residues. The CDR3 loop reads CASSLREVKNIQYF.